Reported below is one T cell receptor beta chain. What it recognizes is unknown. Repertoires were generated with immunoSEQ multiplex PCR, while TCRdb's copy carries only in-frame clones and drops some. The repertoire holds about 39,000 clones, with approximately 95% as singletons. These data belong to a study of graft-versus-host responses after intestinal transplantation. Broader study findings: Graft-donor T cell macrochimerism in patients accompanied high graft-versus-host to host-versus-graft clonal ratios in allografts. Detected in recipient marrow were GvH clones, some of which were first observed in ileum or blood. Circulating GvH clone levels at their peak were associated with HvG declines (early post-transplant).

V dropped 4 bases and J dropped 5; count of bases not matched to a gene: 9. The CDR3 contains 16 residues. Germline V gives CDR1 SEHNR, CDR2 FQNEAQ (reference sequence). V is TRBV7-9 and J is TRBJ2-2; 8 bases agree with TRBD1. This sample comprised PBMCs, obtained approximately 740 days after intestinal transplantation. The sequence was collected from a human patient who received an intestinal transplant, so some T cells may come from the graft donor. CDR3 region: CASSWPADRETGELFF. CDR3 coding DNA: TGTGCCAGCAGCTGGCCGGCGGACAGGGAAACCGGGGAGCTGTTTTTT.